The 23 T cell receptor beta chains reported below all come from one sample, sequenced in a study of early T cells in non-severe SARS-CoV-2 infection. TCRdb fed the 5' RACE reads into MiXCR, producing one record per CDR3 protein. The repertoire holds fewer than 65,000 distinct CDR3 sequences, with about 10% as singletons. The sequenced material came from whole blood. All receptors come from an adult who was a healthcare worker with PCR-confirmed SARS-CoV-2 infection or an uninfected control (not recorded which).

This chain links TRBV20-1 with TRBJ2-5; D tentatively fits TRBD1 or TRBD2 (5 bases each). Germline V gene data show CDR1 as DFQATT and CDR2 as SNEGSKA (reference sequence). The V gene lost 2 bases and the J gene lost 2 bases, with 9 bases spanning the gap. This CDR3 has 13 amino acids. The CDR3 DNA reads as TGCAGTGCTAGATCGGGACGGCAAGAGACCCAGTACTTC. Residues: CSARSGRQETQYF.

The V call is TRBV12-3 or TRBV12-4, the J call TRBJ2-2; no definite D call. The ends were cut back, 3 bases at V and 8 bases at J, with 10 bases in the middle. This CDR3 is 13 amino acids long. The DNA for the CDR3 is TGTGCCAGCAGTTTTTCTAGTGGGGGGGAGCTGTTTTTT. Translating gives CASSFSSGGELFF.

There are a few counts of this clonotype. The V gene is TRBV12-3 or TRBV12-4, the J gene TRBJ1-2; 10 positions agree with TRBD1. The CDR3 totals 17 residues. The ends lost 0 bases at V and 4 bases at J; junction bases unmatched: 8. The CDR3, as DNA: TGTGCCAGCAGTTTAGCAAAGGGACAGGGGAACGTCTATGGCTACACCTTC. Its protein is CASSLAKGQGNVYGYTF.

This clonotype occurred many times. V gene TRBV3-1 combines with J gene TRBJ2-1, with D possibly being TRBD1 or TRBD2 (6 bases each). Germline V gene sequence: CDR1 LGHDT, CDR2 YNNKEL (reference sequence). There are 15 residues in the CDR3. The ends were cut back, 6 bases at V and 8 bases at J, with 20 bases in the middle. As DNA, the CDR3 is TGTGCCAGCAGGCCAAATAAGGGGGGTCAGGATGAGCAGTTCTTC. This gives the protein CASRPNKGGQDEQFF.

The sample holds many counts of this clonotype. This chain uses TRBV20-1 with TRBJ1-1; D is undetermined. Germline values: CDR1 DFQATT, CDR2 SNEGSKA (reference sequence). V lost 3 bases, J lost 6 bases, and 11 bases lay in between. This CDR3 has 12 amino acids. The CDR3 protein is CSASPQIPEAFF. Written as DNA, the CDR3 is TGCAGTGCTAGTCCCCAGATCCCTGAAGCTTTCTTT.

This rearrangement joins TRBV5-4 to TRBJ2-1; the D gene is possibly TRBD2 (6 bases). The CDR3 covers 13 residues. Germline V gene data show CDR1 as SGHNT and CDR2 as YYREEE (reference sequence). Trimming removed 4 bases from V and 7 bases from J, with 12 bases in between. The CDR3 DNA reads as TGTGCCAGCAGCCTGGTTGGGGGGAATGAGCAGTTCTTC. Translation gives CASSLVGGNEQFF.

This clonotype was picked up a small number of times. The V gene is TRBV29-1, the J gene TRBJ2-5; D ambiguous. Germline assignment: CDR1 SQVTM and CDR2 ANQGSEA. CDR3 length: 13 residues. Trimming stripped 4 bases from V and 0 bases from J, with 9 bases between. This CDR3 is CSVAGRHQETQYF. The CDR3 region has the DNA TGCAGCGTTGCGGGCAGACACCAAGAGACCCAGTACTTC.

This clonotype came up many times. J is TRBJ1-4 and V is TRBV14; no firm D call. The CDR3 spans 16 residues. Germline CDR1 is SGHDN and CDR2 is FVKESK. V gave up 4 bases and J gave up 0 bases, with 12 bases separating them. CDR3 residues: CASSLLGGATNEKLFF. For the CDR3, the DNA is TGTGCCAGCAGCCTCCTAGGTGGGGCAACTAATGAAAAACTGTTTTTT.

This clonotype has just a few counts. V and J are TRBV7-2 and TRBJ1-6; D possibly corresponds to TRBD1 (6 bases). V was pared by 5 bases and J by 7 bases, with 9 bases between. There are 13 residues in the CDR3. CDR1 and CDR2 (germline): SGHTA, FQGNSA. CDR3 amino acids: CASSEGGNSPLHF. The CDR3 DNA reads as TGTGCCAGCAGCGAGGGGGGAAATTCACCCCTCCACTTT.

Within the sample, this clonotype is medium-sized. The CDR3 sequence is CASSLGQGGYEQYF. In DNA, the CDR3 is TGTGCCAGCAGTTTAGGCCAGGGGGGCTACGAGCAGTACTTC. This chain joins TRBV28 and TRBJ2-7, with D possibly being TRBD1 (7 bases). Germline CDR1 is MDHEN and CDR2 is SYDVKM. The CDR3 spans 14 residues. The V end was cut by 2 bases, the J end by 3 bases, with 11 bases between.

This clonotype was detected many times. The chain links TRBV5-5 to TRBJ1-3, with 7 bases aligning to TRBD1. V was pared by 4 bases and J by 1 base, with 14 bases of the junction left unmatched. CDR1 is SGHKS, CDR2 YYEKEE, per germline (reference sequence). This CDR3 is built from 18 residues. CDR3 sequence reads: CASSLSPTGPLSGNTIYF. The CDR3 region has the DNA TGTGCCAGCAGCCTAAGCCCGACAGGGCCTTTATCTGGAAACACCATATATTTT.

This clonotype was detected a few times. V is TRBV7-9 and J is TRBJ2-2; D is perhaps TRBD2 (5 bases). V was shortened by 5 bases and J by 5 bases, with 9 bases between the two germline ends. CDR1 and CDR2 (germline): SEHNR, FQNEAQ (reference sequence). The CDR3 runs to 13 residues. CDR3 in DNA: TGTGCCAGCAGCCCCGAGGGTACCGGGGAGCTGTTTTTT. It translates to CASSPEGTGELFF.

This clonotype appeared a few times. V gene TRBV2 combines with J gene TRBJ1-1, with D perhaps TRBD1 (6 bases). The CDR3 sequence is 12 residues long. V dropped 4 bases and J dropped 4 bases, with 7 bases sitting between them. Germline lookup yields CDR1 SNHLY and CDR2 FYNNEI. The CDR3 DNA reads as TGTGCCAGCAGTGTAGGGGGCACTGAAGCTTTCTTT. This codes for CASSVGGTEAFF.

This clonotype was detected ten times or more. The chain couples TRBV5-1 to TRBJ2-2, with 9 bases identical to TRBD2. V lost 0 bases, J lost 1 base, and 1 base stayed unmatched. Germline-derived CDR1 and CDR2 are SGHRS and YFSETQ. This CDR3 has 16 amino acids. In DNA form, the CDR3 reads TGCGCCAGCAGCTTGGCTAGCGGGATGAACACCGGGGAGCTGTTTTTT. Protein product: CASSLASGMNTGELFF. Supplemented by reference TRBV5-1 and TRBJ2-2, the full variable domain reads KAGVTQTPRYLIKTRGQQVTLSCSPISGHRSVSWYQQTPGQGLQFLFEYFSETQRNKGNFPGRFSGRQFSNSRSEMNVSTLELGDSALYLCASSLASGMNTGELFFGEGSRLTVL.

This clonotype was detected many times. The rearrangement joins TRBV20-1 to TRBJ2-7; TRBD1 aligns across 10 bases. The CDR3 runs 13 residues. V was pared by 3 bases and J by 7 bases, with 6 bases of the junction left unmatched. The germline V gene encodes CDR1 DFQATT and CDR2 SNEGSKA (reference sequence). The CDR3 sequence is CSARGQGTGEQYF. The CDR3 DNA sequence: TGCAGTGCTAGGGGACAGGGGACGGGAGAGCAGTACTTC.

This rearrangement joins TRBV3-1 to TRBJ2-1, with 8 bases matching TRBD2. Trimming cost V 5 bases and J 0 bases; bases outside gene matches: 12. CDR1 is LGHDT and CDR2 is YNNKEL in the germline V gene (reference sequence). The CDR3 runs 18 residues. The DNA of the CDR3 is TGTGCCAGCAGCGAACGCTCCAAGGCGGGAGGCTCCTACAATGAGCAGTTCTTC. Translation: CASSERSKAGGSYNEQFF.

This clonotype was seen ten or more times. The gene calls are TRBV20-1 and TRBJ1-1; 7 nucleotides agree with TRBD1. The CDR3 sequence is 15 residues long. Unmatched junction bases numbered 9, after V lost 0 bases and J lost 5 bases. Germline V gene lookup returns CDR1 DFQATT and CDR2 SNEGSKA (reference sequence). CDR3 loop: CSARDQRQGYTEAFF. The CDR3 nucleotides read TGCAGTGCTAGAGATCAGAGACAGGGATATACTGAAGCTTTCTTT.

This clonotype has more than one count but fewer than ten. This chain links TRBV3-1 with TRBJ2-1; no definite D call. This CDR3 contains 13 residues. Germline V lookup: CDR1 LGHDT, CDR2 YNNKEL (reference sequence). Trimming removed 1 base from V and 9 bases from J, with 10 bases in between. As DNA, the CDR3 is TGTGCCAGCAGCCAAGCGGACGTCGTTGAGCAGTTCTTC. Amino acid sequence: CASSQADVVEQFF.

This clonotype has a count of ten or more. The V call is TRBV20-1, the J call TRBJ1-5; D uncertain. The V gene's germline CDR1 is DFQATT and CDR2 SNEGSKA (reference sequence). The CDR3 contains 17 residues. V lost 3 bases and J 0 bases, leaving 18 bases between the germline ends. CDR3 in amino acids: CSASGIPTKYSNQPQHF. CDR3 nucleotide sequence: TGCAGTGCTAGCGGCATACCGACTAAGTATAGCAATCAGCCCCAGCATTTT.

This clonotype was counted a few times. This chain links TRBV10-1 with TRBJ2-2; the D is unclear. V lost 11 bases and J 4 bases, leaving 14 bases between the germline ends. From germline, CDR1 is WNHNN and CDR2 SYGVQD (reference sequence). This CDR3 has 13 amino acids. CDR3 nucleotide sequence: TGCGCCTCTACGGCGGTGGCCACCGGGGAGCTGTTTTTT. Residues: CASTAVATGELFF.

This clonotype was picked up a small number of times. The chain is built from TRBV29-1 and TRBJ2-7; 12 bases are a match to TRBD2. This CDR3 spans 16 amino acids. With 1 base clipped from V and 6 bases from J, the junction kept 10 bases outside the gene matches. The germline gives CDR1 SQVTM, CDR2 ANQGSEA. CDR3: CSVEGVLAGGPTEQYF. The CDR3 nucleotides read TGCAGCGTTGAAGGGGTGCTAGCGGGAGGGCCTACCGAGCAGTACTTC.

This clonotype was counted ten times or more. The rearrangement uses TRBV6-6 and TRBJ2-7; D gene unclear. Trimming pared 0 bases from V and 1 base from J, leaving 10 bases between. The CDR3 spans 15 residues. CDR1 and CDR2 from the germline V gene are MNHNY and SVGAGI (reference sequence). In DNA form, the CDR3 reads TGTGCCAGCAGTTACTCGAAGGGCGGTTCCTACGAGCAGTACTTC. Its protein is CASSYSKGGSYEQYF.

V gene TRBV15 combines with J gene TRBJ2-5; TRBD2 agrees at 8 bases. The CDR3 length is 14 residues. Germline V gene data show CDR1 as LNHNV and CDR2 as YYDKDF (reference sequence). V lost 0 bases to trimming and J lost 7 bases; unmatched junction nucleotides: 4. Here the CDR3 DNA reads TGTGCCACCAGCAGAGATACTAGCGGAGGGACCCAGTACTTC. Translating it yields CATSRDTSGGTQYF.